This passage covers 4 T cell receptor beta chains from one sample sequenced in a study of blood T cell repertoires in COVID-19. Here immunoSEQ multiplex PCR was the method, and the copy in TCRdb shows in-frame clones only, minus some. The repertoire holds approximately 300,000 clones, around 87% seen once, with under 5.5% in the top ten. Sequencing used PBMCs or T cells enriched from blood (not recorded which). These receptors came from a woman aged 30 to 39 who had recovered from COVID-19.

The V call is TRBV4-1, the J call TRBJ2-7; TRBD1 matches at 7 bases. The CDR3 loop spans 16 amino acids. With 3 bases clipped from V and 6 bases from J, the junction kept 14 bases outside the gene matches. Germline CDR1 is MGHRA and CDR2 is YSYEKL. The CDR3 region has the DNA TGCGCCAGCAGCCACGGTAGACAGGGAAGGGTCGGCGAGCAGTACTTC. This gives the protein CASSHGRQGRVGEQYF.

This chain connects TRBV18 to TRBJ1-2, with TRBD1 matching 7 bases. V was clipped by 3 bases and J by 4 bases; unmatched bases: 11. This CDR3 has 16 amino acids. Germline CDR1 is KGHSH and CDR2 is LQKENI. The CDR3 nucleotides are TGTGCCAGCTCACCTGCGGGACAGCGTACCACCTATGGCTACACCTTC. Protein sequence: CASSPAGQRTTYGYTF.

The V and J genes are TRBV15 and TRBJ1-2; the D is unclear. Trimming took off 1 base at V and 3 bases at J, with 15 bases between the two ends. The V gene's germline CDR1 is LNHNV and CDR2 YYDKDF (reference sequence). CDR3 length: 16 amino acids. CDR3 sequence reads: CATSRVAGTRDYGYTF. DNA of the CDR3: TGTGCCACCAGCAGAGTTGCAGGTACCCGTGACTATGGCTACACCTTC. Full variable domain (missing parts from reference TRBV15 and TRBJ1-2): DAMVIQNPRYQVTQFGKPVTLSCSQTLNHNVMYWYQQKSSQAPKLLFHYYDKDFNNEADTPDNFQSRRPNTSFCFLDIRSPGLGDTAMYLCATSRVAGTRDYGYTFGSGTRLTVV.

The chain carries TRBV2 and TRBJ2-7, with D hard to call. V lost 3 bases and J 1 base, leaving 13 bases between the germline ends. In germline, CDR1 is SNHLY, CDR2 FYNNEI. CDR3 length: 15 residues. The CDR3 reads CASSEGLAPSYEQYF. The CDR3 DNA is TGTGCCAGCAGTGAGGGCCTTGCGCCGTCCTACGAGCAGTACTTC.